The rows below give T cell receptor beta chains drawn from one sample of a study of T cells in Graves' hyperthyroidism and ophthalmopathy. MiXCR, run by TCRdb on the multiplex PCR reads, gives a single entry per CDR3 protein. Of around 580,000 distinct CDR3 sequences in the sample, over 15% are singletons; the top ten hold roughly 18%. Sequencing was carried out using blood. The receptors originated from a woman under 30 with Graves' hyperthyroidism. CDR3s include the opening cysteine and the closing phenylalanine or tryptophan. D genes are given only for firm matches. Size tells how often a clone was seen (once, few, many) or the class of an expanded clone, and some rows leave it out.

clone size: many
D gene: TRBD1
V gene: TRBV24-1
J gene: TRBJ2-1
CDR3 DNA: TGTGCCACCAGTGATTCGGGACAGGGGGCGATCGATGAGCAGTTCTTC
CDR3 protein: CATSDSGQGAIDEQFF

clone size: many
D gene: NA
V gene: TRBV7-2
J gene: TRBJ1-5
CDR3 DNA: TGTGCCAGCAGCTTAGACAGGGTGGTTCAGCCCCAGCATTTT
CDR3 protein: CASSLDRVVQPQHF

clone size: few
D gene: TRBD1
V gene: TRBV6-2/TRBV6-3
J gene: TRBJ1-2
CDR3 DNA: TGTGCCAGCAGGACCCGGGACAGGGGTTATTACTACACCTTC
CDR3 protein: CASRTRDRGYYYTF

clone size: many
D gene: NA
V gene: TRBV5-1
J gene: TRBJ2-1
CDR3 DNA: TGCGCCAGCAGCCCAAGTGAGGGTCCTGAGCAGTTCTTC
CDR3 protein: CASSPSEGPEQFF

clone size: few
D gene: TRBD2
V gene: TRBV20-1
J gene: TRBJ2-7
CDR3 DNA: TGCAGTGCCACGGGACTAGCGGGAGAGACCTCCTACGAGCAGTACTTC
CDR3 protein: CSATGLAGETSYEQYF

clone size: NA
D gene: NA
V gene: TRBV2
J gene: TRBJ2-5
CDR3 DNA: TGTGCCAGCAGGGTGGCGGACCAAGGGACCCAGTACTTC
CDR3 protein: CASRVADQGTQYF

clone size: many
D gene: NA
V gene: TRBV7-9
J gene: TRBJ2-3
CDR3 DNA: TGTGCCAGCAGCTTAGACAGGGCCACAGATACGCAGTATTTT
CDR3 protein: CASSLDRATDTQYF

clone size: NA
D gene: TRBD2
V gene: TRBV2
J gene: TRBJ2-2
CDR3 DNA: TGTGCCAGCAGTGGGACTAGCGGGAGAACCGGGGAGCTGTTTTTT
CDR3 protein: CASSGTSGRTGELFF

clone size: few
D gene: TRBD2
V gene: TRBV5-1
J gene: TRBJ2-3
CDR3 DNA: TGCGCCAGCAGCTTTATTGGGACTAGCGGGAGTCGCACAGATACGCAGTATTTT
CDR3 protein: CASSFIGTSGSRTDTQYF

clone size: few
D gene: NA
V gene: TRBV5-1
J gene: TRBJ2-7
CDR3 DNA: TGCGCCAGCAGCTGGGGAAGGGGCTCCTACGAGCAGTACTTC
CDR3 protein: CASSWGRGSYEQYF

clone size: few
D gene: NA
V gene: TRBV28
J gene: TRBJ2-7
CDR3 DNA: TGTGCCAGCAGTTTAACAAGTAACGAGCAGTACTTC
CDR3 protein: CASSLTSNEQYF

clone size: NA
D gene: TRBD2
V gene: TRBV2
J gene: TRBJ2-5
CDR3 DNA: TGTGCCAGCAGTCGTTCGGGGGGGGGACTAGCGGGAGGGGAAGAGACCCAGCACTTC
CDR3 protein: CASSRSGGGLAGGEETQHF

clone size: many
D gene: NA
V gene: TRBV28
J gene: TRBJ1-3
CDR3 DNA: TGTGCCAGCAGTTTAGGGGGGGCCGGAAACACCATATATTTT
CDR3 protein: CASSLGGAGNTIYF

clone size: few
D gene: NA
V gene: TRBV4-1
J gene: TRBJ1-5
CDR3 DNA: TGCGCCAGCAGCCAAGAAGTAAAAGGCAATCAGCCCCAGCATTTT
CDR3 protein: CASSQEVKGNQPQHF

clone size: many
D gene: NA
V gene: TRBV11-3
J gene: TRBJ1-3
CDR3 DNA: TGTGCCAGCAGCTTCGTGGGAACTGACACCATATATTTT
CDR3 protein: CASSFVGTDTIYF

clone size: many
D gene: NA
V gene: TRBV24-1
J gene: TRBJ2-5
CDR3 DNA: TGTGCCACCAGTGATTCCAGGGAAGAGACCCAGTACTTC
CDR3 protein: CATSDSREETQYF

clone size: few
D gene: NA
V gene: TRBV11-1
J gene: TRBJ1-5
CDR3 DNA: TGTGCCAGCAGCAAGGTAAATCAGCCCCAGCATTTT
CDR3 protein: CASSKVNQPQHF

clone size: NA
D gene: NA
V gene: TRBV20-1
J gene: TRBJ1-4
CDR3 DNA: TGCAGTGCTATACCGGGTGGAGAATCCGGGGAAAAACTGTTTTTT
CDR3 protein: CSAIPGGESGEKLFF

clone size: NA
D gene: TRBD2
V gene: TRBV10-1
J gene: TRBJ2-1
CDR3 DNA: TGCGCCAGCTTCCCTCGGGGGGGTTGGAACAATGAGCAGTTCTTC
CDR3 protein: CASFPRGGWNNEQFF

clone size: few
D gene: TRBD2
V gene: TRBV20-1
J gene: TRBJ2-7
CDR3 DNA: TGCAGTGCTAGGGGACTAGCGGGAGGGCCTGGGGAGCAGTACTTC
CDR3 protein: CSARGLAGGPGEQYF

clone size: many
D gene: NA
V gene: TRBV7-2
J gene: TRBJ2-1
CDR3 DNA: TGTGCCAGCAGCAGAAGGGGAGATGAGCAGTTCTTC
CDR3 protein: CASSRRGDEQFF

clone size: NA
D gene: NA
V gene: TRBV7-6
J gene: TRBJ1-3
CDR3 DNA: TGTGCCAGCAGCTCAGAGAGACAGACTAACTCTGGAAACACCATATATTTT
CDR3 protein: CASSSERQTNSGNTIYF

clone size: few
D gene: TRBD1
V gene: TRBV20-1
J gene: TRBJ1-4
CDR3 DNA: TGCAGTGCTCCTGGGACAGGGGGAGGCCCAAAACTGTTTTTT
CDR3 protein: CSAPGTGGGPKLFF

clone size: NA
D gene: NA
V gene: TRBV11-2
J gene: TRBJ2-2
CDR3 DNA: TGTGCCAGCACCCAACTAGGAGACACCGGGGAGCTGGTTTTT
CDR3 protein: CASTQLGDTGELVF

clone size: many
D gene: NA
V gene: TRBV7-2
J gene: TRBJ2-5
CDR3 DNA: TGTGCCAGCAGCAGGGGAGCGATTGCGGAGACCCAGTACTTC
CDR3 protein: CASSRGAIAETQYF

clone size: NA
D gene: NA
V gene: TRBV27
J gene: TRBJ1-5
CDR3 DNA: TGTGCCAGCAGTTTAAGAGCAGGGGTTCAGCCCCAGCATTTT
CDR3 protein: CASSLRAGVQPQHF

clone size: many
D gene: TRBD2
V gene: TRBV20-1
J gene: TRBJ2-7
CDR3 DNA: TGCAGTGCTAGAGATGCGGGAGGGCCCTACGAGCAGTACTTC
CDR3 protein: CSARDAGGPYEQYF

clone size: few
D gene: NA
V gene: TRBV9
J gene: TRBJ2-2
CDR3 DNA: TGTGCCAGCAGCTCGGGCAGGGATTCGTACACCGGGGAGCTGTTTTTT
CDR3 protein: CASSSGRDSYTGELFF

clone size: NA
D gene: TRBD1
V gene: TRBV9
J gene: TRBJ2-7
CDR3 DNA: TGTGCCAGCAGCGCCCAGGGACAGGCGCTCCCCCTCGGAGAAGAGCAGTACTTC
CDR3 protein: CASSAQGQALPLGEEQYF

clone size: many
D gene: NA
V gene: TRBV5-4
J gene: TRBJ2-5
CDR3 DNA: TGTGCCAGCAGCGGGGAGCTACAAGAGACCCAGTACTTC
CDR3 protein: CASSGELQETQYF

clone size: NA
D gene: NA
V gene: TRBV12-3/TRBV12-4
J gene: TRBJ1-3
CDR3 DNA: TGTGCCAGCAGTCCAGTGAGAAACACCATATATTTT
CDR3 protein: CASSPVRNTIYF

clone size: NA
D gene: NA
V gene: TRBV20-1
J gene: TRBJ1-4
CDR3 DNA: TGCAGTGCTAGAGGGGACGGGCAGGGGAATGAAAAACTGTTTTTT
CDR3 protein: CSARGDGQGNEKLFF

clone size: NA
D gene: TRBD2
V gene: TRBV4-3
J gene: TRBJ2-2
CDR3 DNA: TGCGCCAGCAGCCAAGGGATAGCGGGGGTACGGGAGCTGTTTTTT
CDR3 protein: CASSQGIAGVRELFF

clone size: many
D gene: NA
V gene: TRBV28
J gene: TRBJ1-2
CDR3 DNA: TGTGCCAGCAGTGGCCAGAGTATCTCCGCCGGCGGCTACACCTTC
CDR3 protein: CASSGQSISAGGYTF

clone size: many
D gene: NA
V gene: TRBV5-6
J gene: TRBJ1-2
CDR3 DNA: TGTGCCAGCAGCTTTGGGACTCCTGATCCCTATGGCTACACCTTC
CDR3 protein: CASSFGTPDPYGYTF

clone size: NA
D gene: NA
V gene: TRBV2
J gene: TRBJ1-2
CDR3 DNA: TGTGCCAGCAGTGAATATCCAGGCCGCGGGGAGGATGGCTACACCTTC
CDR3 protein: CASSEYPGRGEDGYTF

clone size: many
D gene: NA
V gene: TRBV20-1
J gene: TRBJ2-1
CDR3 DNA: TGCAGTGCTAGAGATCTCGGACTGCGTCGGGAGACCGACAATGAGCAGTTCTTC
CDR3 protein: CSARDLGLRRETDNEQFF

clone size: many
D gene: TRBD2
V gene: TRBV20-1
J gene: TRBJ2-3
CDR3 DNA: TGCAGTGAAGAAAGCGGGATTAGCACAGATACGCAGTATTTT
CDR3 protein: CSEESGISTDTQYF

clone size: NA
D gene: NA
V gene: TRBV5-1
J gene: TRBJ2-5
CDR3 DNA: TGCGCCAGCAGCTCGAGACCCCCTTACCAAGAGACCCAGTACTTC
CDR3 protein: CASSSRPPYQETQYF

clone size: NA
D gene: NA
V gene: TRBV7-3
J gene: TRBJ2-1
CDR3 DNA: TGTGCCAGCAGCCCCCCGGGACGGGAATCCAATGAGCAGTTCTTC
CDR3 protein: CASSPPGRESNEQFF

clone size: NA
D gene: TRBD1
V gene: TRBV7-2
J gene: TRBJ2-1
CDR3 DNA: TGTGCCAGCAGCTTCCAGTTACAGGGGGCTGGTGAGCAGTTCTTC
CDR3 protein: CASSFQLQGAGEQFF

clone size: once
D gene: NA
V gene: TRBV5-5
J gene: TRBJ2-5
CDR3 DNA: TGTGCCAGCAGCCAAGGGGTGAGGGGGAGGGATGAGACCCAGTACTTC
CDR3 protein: CASSQGVRGRDETQYF

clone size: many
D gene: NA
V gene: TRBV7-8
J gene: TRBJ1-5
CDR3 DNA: TGTGCCAGCAGCCTGAGCGCGAGGGCCTATAGCAATCAGCCCCAGCATTTT
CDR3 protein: CASSLSARAYSNQPQHF

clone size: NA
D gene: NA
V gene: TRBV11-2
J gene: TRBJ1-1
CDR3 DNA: TGTGCCAGCAGCTTAGATCGTTATGAAACGGTGGGCACTGAAGCTTGCTTT
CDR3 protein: CASSLDRYETVGTEACF

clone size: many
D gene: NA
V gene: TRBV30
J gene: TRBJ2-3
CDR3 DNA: TGTGCCTGGAGGGCCCCGCGGGATACGCAGTATTTT
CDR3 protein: CAWRAPRDTQYF

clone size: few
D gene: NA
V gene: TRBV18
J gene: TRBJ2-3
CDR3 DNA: TGTGCCAGCTCACCATTGAGGACAGTCCAAAGCACAGATACGCAGTATTTT
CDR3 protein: CASSPLRTVQSTDTQYF

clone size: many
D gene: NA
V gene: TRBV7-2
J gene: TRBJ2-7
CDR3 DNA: TGTGCCAGCAGCACCCAAAGACCCTACGAGCAGTACTTC
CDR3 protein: CASSTQRPYEQYF

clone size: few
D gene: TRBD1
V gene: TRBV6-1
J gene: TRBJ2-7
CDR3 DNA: TGTGCCAGCCCGGACAGGGACTCCTACGAGCAGTACTTC
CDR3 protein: CASPDRDSYEQYF